This is a list of T cell receptor beta chains from one sample in a study of blood T cell repertoires in COVID-19. Sequencing used immunoSEQ multiplex PCR; TCRdb keeps in-frame clones, though not all of them. The table has roughly 150,000 clones, about 89% seen once. Sequencing input: peripheral blood. The receptors were gathered from a man between 60 and 75 years old with active or convalescent COVID-19. The CDR3 runs from the conserved cysteine through the conserved F or W. Each record gives: V gene, CDR3 protein.

v_call: TRBV19; cdr3_aa: CASSTPLRGRYTEAFF
v_call: TRBV6-4; cdr3_aa: CASIQAEYNEQFF
v_call: TRBV19; cdr3_aa: CASTPQGYMNTEAFF
v_call: TRBV27; cdr3_aa: CASTSHAGETQYF
v_call: TRBV27; cdr3_aa: CASIRQGNTEAFF
v_call: TRBV24-1; cdr3_aa: CATAPGGGNQPQHF
v_call: TRBV30; cdr3_aa: CAWRRKLGDGYTF
v_call: TRBV5-1; cdr3_aa: CASSLGQGIYNEQFF
v_call: TRBV2; cdr3_aa: CASSGTGGNQPQHF
v_call: TRBV19; cdr3_aa: CASRNLAGVSGEQYF
v_call: TRBV7-3; cdr3_aa: CASSWAGSSGNEQFF
v_call: TRBV30; cdr3_aa: CAWSPHLGEQFF
v_call: TRBV6-5; cdr3_aa: CASSYRRGTEAFF
v_call: TRBV14; cdr3_aa: CASSQSDRGAFF
v_call: TRBV5-4; cdr3_aa: CASSFGRGPGYGYTF
v_call: TRBV9; cdr3_aa: CASSVDGRNNNEQFF
v_call: TRBV2; cdr3_aa: CASFRGTSGFSYEQYF
v_call: TRBV18; cdr3_aa: CASSPQGTREETQYF
v_call: TRBV6-5; cdr3_aa: CASGRQGAWDGYTF
v_call: TRBV3-1/TRBV3-2; cdr3_aa: CASSQVYNEQFF
v_call: TRBV7-3; cdr3_aa: CASSFSVSNYEQYF
v_call: TRBV27; cdr3_aa: CASSSVLWSGGGTSYNEQFF
v_call: TRBV19; cdr3_aa: CASSAEDRQGDGYTF
v_call: TRBV28; cdr3_aa: CASKTSGGADTQYF
v_call: TRBV28; cdr3_aa: CASSPTGISTDTQYF
v_call: TRBV4-2; cdr3_aa: CASSQISSGRSRGTDTQYF
v_call: TRBV5-6; cdr3_aa: CASSWTRSPQETQYF
v_call: TRBV27; cdr3_aa: CASSLEGFNEKLFF
v_call: TRBV27; cdr3_aa: CASRREWAKANYGYTF
v_call: TRBV28; cdr3_aa: CASSPGQTSEAFF
v_call: TRBV6-9; cdr3_aa: CANLRQGINPYEQYF
v_call: TRBV10-2; cdr3_aa: CASSEGAPNYGYTF
v_call: TRBV30; cdr3_aa: CAWSVQVDKTPEGNQPQHF
v_call: TRBV15; cdr3_aa: CATSSRRENPGDEQFF
v_call: TRBV4-2; cdr3_aa: CASSQDPLAGAYNEQFF
v_call: TRBV9; cdr3_aa: CASSVEQGVGPLHF
v_call: TRBV15; cdr3_aa: CATSRDRSREQFF
v_call: TRBV27; cdr3_aa: CASSLARETQYF
v_call: TRBV7-2; cdr3_aa: CASSFGTRNIEQFF
v_call: TRBV6-5; cdr3_aa: CASSSAALGQPKRYTF
v_call: TRBV5-4; cdr3_aa: CASSLTSGHWDEQYF
v_call: TRBV18; cdr3_aa: CASSQTQQGGDSPLHF
v_call: TRBV3-1/TRBV3-2; cdr3_aa: CASSQEKRGGRENIQYF
v_call: TRBV18; cdr3_aa: CASSPQEGFTGELFF
v_call: TRBV5-1; cdr3_aa: CASSFPRGQDSRTDTQYF
v_call: TRBV20-1; cdr3_aa: CSATDRYSGNTIYF
v_call: TRBV27; cdr3_aa: CASSGPTGRMNTEAFF
v_call: TRBV6-5; cdr3_aa: CASTLPGARGYTF
v_call: TRBV28; cdr3_aa: CAIQGVQETQYF
v_call: TRBV30; cdr3_aa: CAWSGQGAISTEAFF
v_call: TRBV2; cdr3_aa: CASSETRTSASYEQYF
v_call: TRBV5-6; cdr3_aa: CASSSTDRGLANEKLFF
v_call: TRBV6-5; cdr3_aa: CASYRGGNDYGYTF
v_call: TRBV19; cdr3_aa: CASRKASYGYTF
v_call: TRBV3-1/TRBV3-2; cdr3_aa: CASSQGLVNTGELFF
v_call: TRBV19; cdr3_aa: CASTDRRQGPREGNTEAFF
v_call: TRBV7-2; cdr3_aa: CASSSQGNSPLHF
v_call: TRBV28; cdr3_aa: CASSPAPTRTGGKLFF
v_call: TRBV30; cdr3_aa: CAWSQGGGQETQYF